This TCR beta chain originates from a study of blood T cell repertoires in COVID-19. Enrolled through a virtual design, the participants were between roughly 18 and 90 years of age and came from fewer than 30 US areas. Under the authors' procedure: Reference gene primers were amplified, and this amplification served to estimate nucleated cell counts. The protocol was immunoSEQ multiplex PCR, while the TCRdb copy is restricted to in-frame clones and leaves out a portion. D and trimming come from the DNA, and the V and J calls and clone size come from that table. The sample consists of around 300,000 clones, 75% to 90% of them appearing once. The CDR3 is 15 residues long. Germline loops: CDR1 SGHNT, CDR2 YENEEA. Trimming took 5 bases from V and 0 from J, leaving 10 bases between them.

The sequenced material came from PBMCs or T cells enriched from blood (not recorded which). This sequence was found in a young woman who had recovered from COVID-19. V is TRBV11-3 and J is TRBJ2-2, with D possibly TRBD2 on 5 matching bases. The CDR3: CASSGGGTNTGELFF. In nucleotides, the CDR3 is TGTGCCAGCAGCGGAGGCGGCACGAACACCGGGGAGCTGTTTTTT.